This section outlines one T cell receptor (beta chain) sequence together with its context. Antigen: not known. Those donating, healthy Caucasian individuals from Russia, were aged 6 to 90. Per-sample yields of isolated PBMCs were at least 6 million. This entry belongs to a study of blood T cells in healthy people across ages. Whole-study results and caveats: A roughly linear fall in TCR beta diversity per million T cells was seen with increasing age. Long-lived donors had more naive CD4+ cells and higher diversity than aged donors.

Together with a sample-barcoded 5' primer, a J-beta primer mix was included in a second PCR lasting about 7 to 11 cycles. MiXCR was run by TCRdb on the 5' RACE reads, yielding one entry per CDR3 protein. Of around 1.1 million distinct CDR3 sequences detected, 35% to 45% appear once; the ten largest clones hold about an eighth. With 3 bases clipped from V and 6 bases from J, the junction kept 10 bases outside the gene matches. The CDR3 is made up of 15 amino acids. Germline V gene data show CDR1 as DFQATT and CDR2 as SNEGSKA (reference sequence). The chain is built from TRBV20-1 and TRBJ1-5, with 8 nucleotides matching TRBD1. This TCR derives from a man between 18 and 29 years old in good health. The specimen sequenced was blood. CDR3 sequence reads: CSASPPQGEVQPQHF. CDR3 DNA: TGCAGTGCTAGTCCTCCACAGGGGGAGGTTCAGCCCCAGCATTTT.